This TCR beta chain comes out of a study of CD8 T cells in ankylosing spondylitis. J gave up 2 bases and V 1 base, and 1 base lay outside the gene matches. There are 14 residues in the CDR3. From germline, CDR1 is DFQATT and CDR2 SNEGSKA (reference sequence). Quantitative molecular-barcoded 5'-RACE generated the TCR beta libraries. In TCRdb, the 5' RACE reads were re-called with MiXCR into one record per CDR3 protein. The table lists approximately 500,000 distinct CDR3 sequences, more than 9.5% of them singletons. This clonotype was found a few times. Its antigen is currently unknown. Study-level points and caveats: Disease-linked clones were found to be CD8+ and relatively rare in peripheral blood. A motif in TCR beta, a set of under ten highly homologous variants, appeared characteristic of ankylosing spondylitis blood. Both synovial fluid and blood in reactive arthritis had previously been reported to carry some motif variants.

The sequenced sample consisted of blood, either unsorted or a sorted T cell fraction (not recorded which). The V gene is TRBV20-1, the J gene TRBJ2-3, with 9 bases identical to TRBD2. This TCR was sampled from a male donor with ankylosing spondylitis. CDR3: CSARGLAVTDTQYF. CDR3 nucleotides: TGCAGTGCTAGAGGACTAGCGGTCACAGATACGCAGTATTTT.